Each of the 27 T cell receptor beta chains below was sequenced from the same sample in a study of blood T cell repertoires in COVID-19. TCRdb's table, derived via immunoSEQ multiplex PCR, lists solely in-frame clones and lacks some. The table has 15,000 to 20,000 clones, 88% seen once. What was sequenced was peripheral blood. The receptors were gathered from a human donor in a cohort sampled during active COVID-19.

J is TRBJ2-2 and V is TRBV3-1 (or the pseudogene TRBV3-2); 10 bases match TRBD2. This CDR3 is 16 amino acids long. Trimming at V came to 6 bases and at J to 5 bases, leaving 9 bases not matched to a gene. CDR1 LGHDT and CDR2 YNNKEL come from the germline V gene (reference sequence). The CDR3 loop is CASRQRTSGRTGELFF. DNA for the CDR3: TGTGCCAGCAGACAAAGGACTAGCGGAAGAACCGGGGAGCTGTTTTTT.

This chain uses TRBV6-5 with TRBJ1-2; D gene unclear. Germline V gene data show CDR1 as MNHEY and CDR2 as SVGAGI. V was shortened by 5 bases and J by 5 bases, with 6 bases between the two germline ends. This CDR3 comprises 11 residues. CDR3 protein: CASSSNYGYTF. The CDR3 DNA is TGTGCCAGCAGTAGCAATTATGGCTACACCTTC.

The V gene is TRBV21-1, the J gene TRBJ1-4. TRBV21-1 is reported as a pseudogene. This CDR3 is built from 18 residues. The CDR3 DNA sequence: TGTGCCAGCTCGAGGGGCTTATCGGGGAGGGAGTCTAATGAAAAACTGTTTTTT. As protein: CASSRGLSGRESNEKLFF.

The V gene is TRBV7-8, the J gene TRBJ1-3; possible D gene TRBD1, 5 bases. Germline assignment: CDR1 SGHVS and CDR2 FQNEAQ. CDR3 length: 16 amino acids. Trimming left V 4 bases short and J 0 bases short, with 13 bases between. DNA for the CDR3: TGTGCCAGCAGCTCCCGAACAGGAAGCTCTGGAAACACCATATATTTT. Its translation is CASSSRTGSSGNTIYF.

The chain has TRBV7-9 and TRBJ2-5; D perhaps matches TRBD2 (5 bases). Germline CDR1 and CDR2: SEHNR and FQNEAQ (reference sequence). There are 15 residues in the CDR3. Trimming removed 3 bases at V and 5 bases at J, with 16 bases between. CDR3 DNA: TGTGCCAGCAGCTTGGGAGACTACTCCGGGGAGACCCAGTACTTC. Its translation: CASSLGDYSGETQYF.

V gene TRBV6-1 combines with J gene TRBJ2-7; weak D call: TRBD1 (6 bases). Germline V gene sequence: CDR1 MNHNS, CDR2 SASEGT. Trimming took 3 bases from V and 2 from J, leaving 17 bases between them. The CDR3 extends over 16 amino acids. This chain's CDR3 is CASSDKTGKIAYEQYF. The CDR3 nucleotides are TGTGCCAGCAGTGATAAGACAGGAAAGATCGCCTACGAGCAGTACTTC.

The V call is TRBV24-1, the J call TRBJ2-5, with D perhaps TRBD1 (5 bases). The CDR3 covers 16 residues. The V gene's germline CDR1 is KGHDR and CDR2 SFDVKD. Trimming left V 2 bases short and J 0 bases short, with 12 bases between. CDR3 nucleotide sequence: TGTGCCACCAGTGATTGGCGCTCAGGGTACCAAGAGACCCAGTACTTC. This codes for CATSDWRSGYQETQYF.

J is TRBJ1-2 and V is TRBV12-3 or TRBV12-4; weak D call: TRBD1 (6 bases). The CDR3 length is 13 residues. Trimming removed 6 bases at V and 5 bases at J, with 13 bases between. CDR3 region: CASRATGDYGYTF. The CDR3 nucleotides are TGTGCCAGCAGGGCGACAGGCGATTATGGCTACACCTTC.

The DNA for the CDR3 is TGTGCCAGCTCTCCGGACAGCCCCACTGAAGCTTTCTTT. It specifies CASSPDSPTEAFF. The genes are TRBV18 and TRBJ1-1, with a weak D call TRBD1 (6 bases). CDR3 length: 13 amino acids. V was shortened by 6 bases and J by 4 bases, with 12 bases between the two germline ends. The germline gives CDR1 KGHSH, CDR2 LQKENI. The whole variable domain, filled in from reference TRBV18 and TRBJ1-1, reads NAGVMQNPRHLVRRRGQEARLRCSPMKGHSHVYWYRQLPEEGLKFMVYLQKENIIDESGMPKERFSAEFPKEGPSILRIQQVVRGDSAAYFCASSPDSPTEAFFGQGTRLTVV.

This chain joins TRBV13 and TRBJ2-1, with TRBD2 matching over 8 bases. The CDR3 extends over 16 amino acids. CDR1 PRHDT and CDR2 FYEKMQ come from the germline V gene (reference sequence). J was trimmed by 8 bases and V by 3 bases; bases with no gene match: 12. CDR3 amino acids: CASSFFGSGAGYEQFF. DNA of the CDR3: TGTGCCAGCAGCTTCTTTGGTAGCGGGGCGGGGTATGAGCAGTTCTTC.

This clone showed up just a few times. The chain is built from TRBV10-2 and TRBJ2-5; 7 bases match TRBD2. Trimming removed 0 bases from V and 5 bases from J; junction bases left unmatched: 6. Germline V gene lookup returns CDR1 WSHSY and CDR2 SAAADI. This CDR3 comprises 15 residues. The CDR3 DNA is TGCGCCAGCAGTGAGTCGACTAGCCTCCTTGAGACCCAGTACTTC. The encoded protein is CASSESTSLLETQYF.

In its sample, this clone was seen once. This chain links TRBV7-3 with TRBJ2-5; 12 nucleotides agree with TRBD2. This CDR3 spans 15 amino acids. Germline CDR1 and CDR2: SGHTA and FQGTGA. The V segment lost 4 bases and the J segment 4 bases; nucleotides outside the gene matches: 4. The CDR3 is CASSSSGGAGETQYF. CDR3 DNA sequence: TGTGCCAGCAGCTCTAGCGGGGGGGCAGGAGAGACCCAGTACTTC.

The chain's CDR3 is CATRLAGAQETQYF. In nucleotides, the CDR3 is TGCGCCACCAGACTAGCGGGGGCCCAAGAGACCCAGTACTTC. This rearrangement joins TRBV10-2 to TRBJ2-5, with 12 bases matching TRBD2. V gave up 10 bases and J gave up 1 base; unmatched junction bases: 4. This CDR3 spans 14 amino acids. CDR1 is WSHSY, CDR2 SAAADI, per germline.

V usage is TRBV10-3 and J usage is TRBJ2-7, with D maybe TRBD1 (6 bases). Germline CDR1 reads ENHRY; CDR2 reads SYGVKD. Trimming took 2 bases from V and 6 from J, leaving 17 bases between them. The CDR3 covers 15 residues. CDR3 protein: CAISEIAQGMGEQYF. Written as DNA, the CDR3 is TGTGCCATCAGTGAGATTGCACAGGGTATGGGCGAGCAGTACTTC.

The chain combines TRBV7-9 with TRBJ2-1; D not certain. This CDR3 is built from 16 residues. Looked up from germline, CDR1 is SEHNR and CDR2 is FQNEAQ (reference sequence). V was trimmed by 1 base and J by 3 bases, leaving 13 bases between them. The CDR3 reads CASSLVSGTLYNEQFF. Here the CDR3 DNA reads TGTGCCAGCAGCTTAGTGTCGGGTACCCTCTACAATGAGCAGTTCTTC.

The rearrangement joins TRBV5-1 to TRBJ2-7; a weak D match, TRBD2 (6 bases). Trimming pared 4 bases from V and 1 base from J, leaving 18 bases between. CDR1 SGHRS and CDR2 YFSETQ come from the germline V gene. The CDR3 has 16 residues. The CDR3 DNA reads TGCGCCAGCAGCCCGGAGATTAACGGGGGTTCCTACGAGCAGTACTTC. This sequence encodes CASSPEINGGSYEQYF.

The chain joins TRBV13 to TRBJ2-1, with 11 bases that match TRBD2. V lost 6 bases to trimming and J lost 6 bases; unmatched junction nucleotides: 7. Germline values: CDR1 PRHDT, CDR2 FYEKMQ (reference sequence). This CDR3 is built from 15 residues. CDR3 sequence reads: CASRDLAGGSNEQFF. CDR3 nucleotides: TGTGCCAGCAGGGACCTAGCGGGAGGCAGCAATGAGCAGTTCTTC.

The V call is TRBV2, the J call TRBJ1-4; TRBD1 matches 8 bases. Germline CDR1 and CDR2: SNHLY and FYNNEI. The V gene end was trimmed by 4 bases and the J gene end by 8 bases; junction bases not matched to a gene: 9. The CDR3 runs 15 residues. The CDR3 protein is CASSVSGGMGEKLFF. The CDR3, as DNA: TGTGCCAGCAGTGTCTCAGGGGGCATGGGGGAAAAACTGTTTTTT.

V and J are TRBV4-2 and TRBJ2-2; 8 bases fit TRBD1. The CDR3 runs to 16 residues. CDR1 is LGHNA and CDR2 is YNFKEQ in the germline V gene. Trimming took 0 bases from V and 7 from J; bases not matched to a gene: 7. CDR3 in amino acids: CASSQDPGQASGELFF. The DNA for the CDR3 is TGTGCCAGCAGCCAAGACCCGGGACAGGCCAGCGGGGAGCTGTTTTTT.

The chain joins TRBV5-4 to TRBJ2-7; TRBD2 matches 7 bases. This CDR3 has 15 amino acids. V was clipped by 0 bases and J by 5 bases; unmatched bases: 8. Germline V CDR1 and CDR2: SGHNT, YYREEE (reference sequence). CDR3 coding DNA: TGTGCCAGCAGCTTGGCGGGGGAGGGGAGGAACGAGCAGTACTTC. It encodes CASSLAGEGRNEQYF. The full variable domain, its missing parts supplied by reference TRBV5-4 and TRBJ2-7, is ETGVTQSPTHLIKTRGQQVTLRCSSQSGHNTVSWYQQALGQGPQFIFQYYREEENGRGNFPPRFSGLQFPNYSSELNVNALELDDSALYLCASSLAGEGRNEQYFGPGTRLTVT.

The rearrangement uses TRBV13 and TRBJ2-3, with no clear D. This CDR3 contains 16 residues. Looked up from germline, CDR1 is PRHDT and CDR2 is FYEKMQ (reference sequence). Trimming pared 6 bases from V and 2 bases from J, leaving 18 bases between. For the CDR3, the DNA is TGTGCCAGCAGGCCCCTCCTAGGCCGCGACACAGATACGCAGTATTTT. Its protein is CASRPLLGRDTDTQYF.

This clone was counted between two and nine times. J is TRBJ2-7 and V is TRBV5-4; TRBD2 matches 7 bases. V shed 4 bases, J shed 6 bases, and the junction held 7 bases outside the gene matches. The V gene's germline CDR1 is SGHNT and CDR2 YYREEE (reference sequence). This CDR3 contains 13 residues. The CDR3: CASSLEREREQYF. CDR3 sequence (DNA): TGTGCCAGCAGCCTAGAGCGGGAACGCGAGCAGTACTTC.

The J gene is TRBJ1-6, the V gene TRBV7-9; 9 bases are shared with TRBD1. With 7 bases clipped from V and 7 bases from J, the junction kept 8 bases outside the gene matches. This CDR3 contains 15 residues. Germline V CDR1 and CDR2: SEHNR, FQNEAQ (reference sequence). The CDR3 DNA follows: TGTGCCAGCACCGGAGGGGGACAGGGAAATTCACCCCTCCACTTT. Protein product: CASTGGGQGNSPLHF.

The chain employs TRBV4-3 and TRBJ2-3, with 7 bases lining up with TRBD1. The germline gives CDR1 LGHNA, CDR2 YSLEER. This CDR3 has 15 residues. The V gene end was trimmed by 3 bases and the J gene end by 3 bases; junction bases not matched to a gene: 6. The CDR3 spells CASSHQGDPTDTQYF. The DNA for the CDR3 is TGCGCCAGCAGCCACCAGGGGGATCCAACAGATACGCAGTATTTT.

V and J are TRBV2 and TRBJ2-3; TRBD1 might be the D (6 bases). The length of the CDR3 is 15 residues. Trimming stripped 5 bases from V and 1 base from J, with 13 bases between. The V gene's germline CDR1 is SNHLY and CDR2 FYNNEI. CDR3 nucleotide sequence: TGTGCCAGCAGTCAACAGACAGGACGCACAGATACGCAGTATTTT. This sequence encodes CASSQQTGRTDTQYF.

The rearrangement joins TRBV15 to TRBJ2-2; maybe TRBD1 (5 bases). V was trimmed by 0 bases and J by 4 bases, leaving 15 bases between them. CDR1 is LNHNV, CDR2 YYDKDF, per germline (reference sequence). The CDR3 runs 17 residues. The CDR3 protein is CATSRDLDSQSTGELFF. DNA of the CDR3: TGTGCCACCAGCAGAGATTTAGACAGCCAGTCCACCGGGGAGCTGTTTTTT.

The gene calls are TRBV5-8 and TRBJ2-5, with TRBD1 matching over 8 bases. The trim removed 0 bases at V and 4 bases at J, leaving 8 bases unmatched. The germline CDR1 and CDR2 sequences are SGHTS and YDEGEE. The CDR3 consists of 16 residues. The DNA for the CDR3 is TGTGCCAGCAGCTTGGGGGAAGGACAGGGCGTAGAGACCCAGTACTTC. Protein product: CASSLGEGQGVETQYF.